This passage covers 29 T cell receptor beta chains from one sample sequenced in a study of cytomegalovirus exposure and HLA in healthy donors. PCR was performed using 60 Vbeta and 13 Jbeta primers. Data came from immunoSEQ multiplex PCR; TCRdb stores just in-frame clones and leaves some out. Of 100,000 to 120,000 clones in the sample, more than 9.5% were seen once. Sequences were obtained from PBMCs. The source is a man in his forties or fifties in good health and CMV-seropositive.

The V and J genes are TRBV6-5 and TRBJ2-5; D remains unclear. The CDR3 is made up of 15 amino acids. Germline V gene lookup returns CDR1 MNHEY and CDR2 SVGAGI. V dropped 0 bases and J dropped 0 bases, with 8 bases sitting between them. The CDR3 sequence: CASSYSSAYQETQYF. CDR3 in DNA: TGTGCCAGCAGTTACTCTTCCGCGTACCAAGAGACCCAGTACTTC.

This clone occurred a few times. The V gene is TRBV5-1, the J gene TRBJ2-3; D is ambiguous. The CDR3 loop spans 15 amino acids. CDR1 is SGHRS and CDR2 is YFSETQ in the germline V gene. Trimming took 1 base from V and 2 from J, leaving 11 bases between them. The CDR3 coding sequence is TGCGCCAGCAGCTTGTCAGGCCACCCCACAGATACGCAGTATTTT. Its translation is CASSLSGHPTDTQYF.

This clone was observed a handful of times. This sequence joins TRBV2 and TRBJ2-3, with D tentatively TRBD2 (5 bases). Looked up from germline, CDR1 is SNHLY and CDR2 is FYNNEI. V gave up 4 bases and J gave up 0 bases, with 14 bases separating them. The CDR3 totals 16 residues. The DNA for the CDR3 is TGTGCCAGCAGTGGCGGGCGATTTTCTAGCACAGATACGCAGTATTTT. Translation gives CASSGGRFSSTDTQYF.

In its sample, this clone was seen a few times. The chain carries TRBV2 and TRBJ2-7; possible D gene TRBD1, 5 bases. V was pared by 4 bases and J by 2 bases, with 18 bases between. Germline V gene data show CDR1 as SNHLY and CDR2 as FYNNEI. The CDR3 has 16 amino acids. The CDR3 loop is CASSAKRQQSTYEQYF. For the CDR3, the DNA is TGTGCCAGCAGTGCGAAACGACAGCAATCTACCTACGAGCAGTACTTC.

J is TRBJ2-7 and V is TRBV5-5, with 8 bases aligning to TRBD1. This CDR3 is 14 amino acids long. The V segment lost 3 bases and the J segment 6 bases; nucleotides outside the gene matches: 8. CDR1 and CDR2 (germline): SGHKS, YYEKEE (reference sequence). The CDR3 sequence is CASSWSGTGREQYF. The CDR3 nucleotides read TGTGCCAGCAGCTGGTCCGGGACAGGTCGCGAGCAGTACTTC.

This clone has just a few counts. The chain recombines TRBV12-5 with TRBJ2-7; 11 bases agree with TRBD2. Germline V gene data show CDR1 as LGHNT and CDR2 as FRNRAP. V was pared by 5 bases and J by 6 bases, with 9 bases of the junction left unmatched. CDR3 size: 15 residues. The DNA for the CDR3 is TGTGCTAGTGGTCCTGGACTAGCGGGTTGGGGCGAGCAGTACTTC. Protein product: CASGPGLAGWGEQYF.

The chain is built from TRBV18 and TRBJ2-7, with D uncertain. Trimming cost V 3 bases and J 7 bases, with 7 bases left between them. Per germline, CDR1 KGHSH and CDR2 LQKENI. There are 11 residues in the CDR3. The CDR3 DNA sequence: TGTGCCAGCTCACCGGGCCTAGAGCAGTACTTC. Its protein product is CASSPGLEQYF.

In its sample, this clone was seen a few times. This sequence joins TRBV11-2 and TRBJ1-1, with D perhaps TRBD1 (5 bases). Trimming stripped 3 bases from V and 3 bases from J, with 23 bases between. Germline CDR1 reads SGHAT; CDR2 reads FQNNGV. This CDR3 is 18 amino acids long. The CDR3 sequence: CASSFGGDKARRDTEAFF. The DNA for the CDR3 is TGTGCCAGCAGCTTCGGGGGGGATAAAGCCCGGCGGGACACTGAAGCTTTCTTT.

This chain links TRBV19 with TRBJ2-5; TRBD2 agrees at 9 bases. This CDR3 is 15 amino acids long. The V gene's germline CDR1 is LNHDA and CDR2 SQIVND (reference sequence). Losses at the gene ends were 1 base for V and 5 bases for J; bases not matched to a gene: 5. CDR3 residues: CASSIGSGSPETQYF. CDR3 sequence (DNA): TGTGCCAGTAGTATAGGTAGCGGGAGTCCGGAGACCCAGTACTTC.

Of note for this clone: At one boundary the junction diverges from the germline segment, which might be a read error. The same CDR3 is also encoded by other DNA sequences in this sample. V is TRBV5-5 and J is TRBJ1-1; D is ambiguous. This CDR3 has 14 residues. Germline V lookup: CDR1 SGHKS, CDR2 YYEKEE (reference sequence). Here the CDR3 reads CASSFGLMNTEAFF. The CDR3 bases are TGTGCCAGCAGCTTTGGACTCATGAACACTGAGGCTTTCTTT.

This chain uses TRBV6-1 with TRBJ2-1, with TRBD2 matching over 11 bases. Germline lookup yields CDR1 MNHNS and CDR2 SASEGT. The CDR3 spans 16 residues. V shed 4 bases and J 1 base; nucleotides not matched to a gene: 3. CDR3 amino acids: CASSAASGRSYNEQFF. The DNA for the CDR3 is TGTGCCAGCAGTGCAGCTAGCGGGAGGTCCTACAATGAGCAGTTCTTC.

This sequence joins TRBV18 and TRBJ2-1, with 9 bases matching TRBD1. This CDR3 has 15 amino acids. Trimming took 10 bases from V and 8 from J; bases not matched to a gene: 15. Germline values: CDR1 KGHSH, CDR2 LQKENI. CDR3 amino acids: CATREGQGSQDEQFF. The CDR3 coding sequence is TGTGCCACACGAGAAGGACAGGGGAGTCAGGATGAGCAGTTCTTC.

This chain uses TRBV14 with TRBJ2-7; 8 bases are shared with TRBD2. The junction had 2 bases not matched to a gene; V was cut back by 1 base and J by 0 bases. This CDR3 region has 15 residues. Germline V gene sequence: CDR1 SGHDN, CDR2 FVKESK. The CDR3 nucleotides read TGTGCCAGCAGCCAAGGTAGCGGGGTCTCCTACGAGCAGTACTTC. It yields the protein CASSQGSGVSYEQYF.

The chain recombines TRBV30 with TRBJ2-7; TRBD2 is a possible D gene (6 bases). Germline CDR1 GTSNPN, CDR2 SVGIG (reference sequence). This CDR3 is 11 amino acids long. The V end lost 3 bases, the J end lost 8 bases, and 11 bases lay between the germline ends. For the CDR3, the DNA is TGTGCCTGGAGGGAGGGAGCGAAGCAGTACTTC. It specifies CAWREGAKQYF.

This clone was recorded a few times. This chain joins TRBV29-1 and TRBJ1-3, with 7 positions matching TRBD1. CDR1 is SQVTM, CDR2 ANQGSEA, per germline. The CDR3 runs to 17 residues. Trimming took 0 bases from V and 7 from J; bases not matched to a gene: 15. This CDR3 is CSVEDLDPGVRGNTIYF. CDR3 DNA: TGCAGCGTTGAAGATCTAGACCCTGGGGTCAGGGGGAACACCATATATTTT.

This clone was seen more than once but under ten times. The chain carries TRBV28 and TRBJ1-1; D uncertain. Germline loops: CDR1 MDHEN, CDR2 SYDVKM. V gave up 3 bases and J gave up 4 bases, with 15 bases separating them. This CDR3 has 15 amino acids. The CDR3 DNA sequence: TGTGCCAGCAGTTTTTTAGGGAGCGAGGCCACTGAAGCTTTCTTT. This codes for CASSFLGSEATEAFF.

The gene calls are TRBV7-2 and TRBJ1-2; 9 positions agree with TRBD1. Looked up from germline, CDR1 is SGHTA and CDR2 is FQGNSA. The CDR3 has 14 residues. V was pared by 3 bases and J by 8 bases, with 7 bases of the junction left unmatched. The CDR3 region has the DNA TGTGCCAGCAGCTTCAACAGGGGGCGTAGAGGCTACACCTTC. Translating it yields CASSFNRGRRGYTF.

A few counts support this clone. This chain uses TRBV4-1 with TRBJ2-5; no reliable D call. V lost 1 base, J lost 4 bases, and 10 bases lay in between. The CDR3 is 14 amino acids. Germline values: CDR1 MGHRA, CDR2 YSYEKL. The chain's CDR3 is CASSQVRGGETQYF. The CDR3 DNA is TGCGCCAGCAGCCAAGTTCGTGGCGGAGAGACCCAGTACTTC.

The V call is TRBV27, the J call TRBJ1-4; D unclear. The CDR3 runs to 14 residues. Germline values: CDR1 MNHEY, CDR2 SMNVEV (reference sequence). V lost 5 bases, J lost 4 bases, and 11 bases lay in between. CDR3 sequence: CASSTRHNNEKLFF. The CDR3 region has the DNA TGTGCCAGCAGTACCCGACATAATAATGAAAAACTGTTTTTT. Full variable domain (outside the CDR3, taken from reference TRBV27 and TRBJ1-4): EAQVTQNPRYLITVTGKKLTVTCSQNMNHEYMSWYRQDPGLGLRQIYYSMNVEVTDKGDVPEGYKVSRKEKRNFPLILESPSPNQTSLYFCASSTRHNNEKLFFGSGTQLSVL.

This clone was seen more than once but under ten times. The rearrangement joins TRBV25-1 to TRBJ1-2; TRBD1 aligns across 7 bases. The ends lost 4 bases at V and 4 bases at J; junction bases unmatched: 9. CDR1 and CDR2 from the germline V gene are MGHDK and SYGVNS. This CDR3 spans 15 amino acids. Here the CDR3 DNA reads TGTGCCAGCAGTGCCGACCACAGGGGAGTCTATGGCTACACCTTC. Translated, it gives CASSADHRGVYGYTF.

This chain links TRBV7-2 with TRBJ2-5; 7 nucleotides line up with TRBD1. The CDR3 is made up of 15 amino acids. Germline CDR1 reads SGHTA; CDR2 reads FQGNSA. Trimming removed 1 base from V and 2 bases from J; junction bases left unmatched: 4. The CDR3 here is CASSLVGGWQETQYF. The CDR3 bases are TGTGCCAGCAGCTTAGTAGGGGGCTGGCAAGAGACCCAGTACTTC.

The chain joins TRBV25-1 to TRBJ2-7, with D maybe TRBD1 (6 bases). Germline V gene sequence: CDR1 MGHDK, CDR2 SYGVNS. Trimming pared 4 bases from V and 2 bases from J, leaving 12 bases between. The CDR3 consists of 14 residues. The DNA of the CDR3 is TGTGCCAGCAGTGGACAGGTCGGGACCTACGAGCAGTACTTC. Translation gives CASSGQVGTYEQYF.

This clone was picked up a small number of times. J is TRBJ1-2 and V is TRBV5-6; D ambiguous. V was clipped by 0 bases and J by 2 bases, with 8 bases between them. This CDR3 is 14 amino acids long. The germline gives CDR1 SGHDT, CDR2 YYEEEE. The DNA for the CDR3 is TGTGCCAGCAGCTTGGGGCAGGCGAACTATGGCTACACCTTC. Protein product: CASSLGQANYGYTF.

The table lists this clone with a few counts. The chain uses TRBV28 and TRBJ2-7, with D tentatively TRBD2 (5 bases). V shed 6 bases and J shed 1 base, with 19 bases lying between them. This CDR3 spans 16 amino acids. The germline gives CDR1 MDHEN, CDR2 SYDVKM. CDR3 sequence reads: CASRLRFLAESYEQYF. Written as DNA, the CDR3 is TGTGCCAGCAGATTAAGATTCCTAGCTGAATCCTACGAGCAGTACTTC.

Only a few counts were recorded for this clone. The gene calls are TRBV6-1 and TRBJ1-5; TRBD1 aligns across 7 bases. There are 15 residues in the CDR3. With V trimmed by 2 bases and J by 2 bases, 3 bases remained unmatched. Germline lookup yields CDR1 MNHNS and CDR2 SASEGT. CDR3 protein: CASSERQGGNQPQHF. CDR3 nucleotides: TGTGCCAGCAGTGAACGTCAGGGGGGCAATCAGCCCCAGCATTTT.

This clone was seen only a few times. The chain couples TRBV13 to TRBJ1-1; D is perhaps TRBD1 (6 bases). Germline loops: CDR1 PRHDT, CDR2 FYEKMQ (reference sequence). Trimming took off 2 bases at V and 3 bases at J, with 13 bases between the two ends. This CDR3 has 15 amino acids. CDR3 sequence reads: CASSLWPEGDTEAFF. CDR3 DNA: TGTGCCAGCAGCTTATGGCCAGAGGGGGACACTGAAGCTTTCTTT.

This clone was detected only a few times. V is TRBV4-3 and J is TRBJ2-7; no clear D. V was shortened by 1 base and J by 2 bases, with 6 bases between the two germline ends. Germline V gene data show CDR1 as LGHNA and CDR2 as YSLEER. The length of the CDR3 is 13 residues. CDR3 sequence reads: CASSQGGTYEQYF. DNA of the CDR3: TGCGCCAGCAGCCAAGGCGGCACCTACGAGCAGTACTTC.

This clone has only a few counts. The rearrangement links TRBV28 to TRBJ2-2; 8 bases are a match to TRBD1. V lost 2 bases and J lost 7; bases outside the gene matches: 6. Germline loops: CDR1 MDHEN, CDR2 SYDVKM. The CDR3 has 15 residues. In nucleotides, the CDR3 is TGTGCCAGCAGTTTACTCCAGGGGGCCGGCGGGGAGCTGTTTTTT. This codes for CASSLLQGAGGELFF.

This clone was seen a few times. The J gene is TRBJ1-4, the V gene TRBV14; D gene ambiguous. Germline lookup yields CDR1 SGHDN and CDR2 FVKESK. CDR3 length: 12 amino acids. V dropped 2 bases and J dropped 5 bases, with 3 bases sitting between them. For the CDR3, the DNA is TGTGCCAGCAGCCAACTAAATGAAAAACTGTTTTTT. Translating it yields CASSQLNEKLFF.